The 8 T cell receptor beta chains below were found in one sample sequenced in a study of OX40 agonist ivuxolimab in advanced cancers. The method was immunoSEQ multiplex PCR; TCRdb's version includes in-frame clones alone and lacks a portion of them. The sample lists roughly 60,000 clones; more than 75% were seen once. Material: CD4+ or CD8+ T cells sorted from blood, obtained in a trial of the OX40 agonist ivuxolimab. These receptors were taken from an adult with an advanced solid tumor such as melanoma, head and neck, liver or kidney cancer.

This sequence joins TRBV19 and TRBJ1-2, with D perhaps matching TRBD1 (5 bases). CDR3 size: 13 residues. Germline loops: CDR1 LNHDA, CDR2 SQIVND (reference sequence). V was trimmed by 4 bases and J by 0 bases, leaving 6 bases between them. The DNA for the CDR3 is TGTGCCAGTAGTACGGACACTAACTATGGCTACACCTTC. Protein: CASSTDTNYGYTF.

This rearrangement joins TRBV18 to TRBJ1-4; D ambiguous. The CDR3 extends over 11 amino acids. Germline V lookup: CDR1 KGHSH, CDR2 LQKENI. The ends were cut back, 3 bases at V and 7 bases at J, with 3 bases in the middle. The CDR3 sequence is CASSPGEKLFF. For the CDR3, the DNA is TGTGCCAGCTCACCGGGTGAAAAACTGTTTTTT.

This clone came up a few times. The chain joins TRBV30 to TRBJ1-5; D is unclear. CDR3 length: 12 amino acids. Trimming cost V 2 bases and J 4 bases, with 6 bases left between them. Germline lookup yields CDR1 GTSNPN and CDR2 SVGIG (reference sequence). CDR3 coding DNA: TGTGCCTGGAGTCTGCTGAATCAGCCCCAGCATTTT. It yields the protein CAWSLLNQPQHF.

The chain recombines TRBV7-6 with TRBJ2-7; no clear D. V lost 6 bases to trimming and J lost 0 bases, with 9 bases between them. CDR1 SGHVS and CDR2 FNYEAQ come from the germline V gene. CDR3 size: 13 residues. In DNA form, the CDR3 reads TGTGCCAGCAGTGACTGGAACTCCTACGAGCAGTACTTC. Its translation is CASSDWNSYEQYF.

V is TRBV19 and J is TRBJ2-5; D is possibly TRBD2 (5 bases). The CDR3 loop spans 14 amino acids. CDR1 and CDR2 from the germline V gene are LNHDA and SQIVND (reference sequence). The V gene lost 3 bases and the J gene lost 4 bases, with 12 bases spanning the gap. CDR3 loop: CASSMNRGRETQYF. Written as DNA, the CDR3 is TGTGCCAGTAGTATGAATCGTGGGAGAGAGACCCAGTACTTC.

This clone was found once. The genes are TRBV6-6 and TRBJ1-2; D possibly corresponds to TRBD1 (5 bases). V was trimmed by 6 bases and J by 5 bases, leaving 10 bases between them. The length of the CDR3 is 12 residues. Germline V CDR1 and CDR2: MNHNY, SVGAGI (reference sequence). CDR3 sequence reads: CASSPGQYGYTF. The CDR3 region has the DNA TGTGCCAGCAGCCCCGGACAATATGGCTACACCTTC.

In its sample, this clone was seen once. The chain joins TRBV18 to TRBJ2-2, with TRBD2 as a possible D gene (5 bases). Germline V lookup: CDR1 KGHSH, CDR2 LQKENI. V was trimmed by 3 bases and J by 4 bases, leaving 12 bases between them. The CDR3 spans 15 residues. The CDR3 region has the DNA TGTGCCAGCTCACCTAGCCTCCGGGGCACCGGGGAGCTGTTTTTT. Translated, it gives CASSPSLRGTGELFF.

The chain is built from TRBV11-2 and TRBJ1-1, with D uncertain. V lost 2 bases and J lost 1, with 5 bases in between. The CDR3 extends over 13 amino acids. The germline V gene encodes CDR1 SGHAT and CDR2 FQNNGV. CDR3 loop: CASSLSRNTEAFF. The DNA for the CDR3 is TGTGCCAGCAGCTTAAGCCGGAACACTGAAGCTTTCTTT. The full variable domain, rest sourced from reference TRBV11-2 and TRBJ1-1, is EAGVAQSPRYKIIEKRQSVAFWCNPISGHATLYWYQQILGQGPKLLIQFQNNGVVDDSQLPKDRFSAERLKGVDSTLKIQPAKLEDSAVYLCASSLSRNTEAFFGQGTRLTVV.